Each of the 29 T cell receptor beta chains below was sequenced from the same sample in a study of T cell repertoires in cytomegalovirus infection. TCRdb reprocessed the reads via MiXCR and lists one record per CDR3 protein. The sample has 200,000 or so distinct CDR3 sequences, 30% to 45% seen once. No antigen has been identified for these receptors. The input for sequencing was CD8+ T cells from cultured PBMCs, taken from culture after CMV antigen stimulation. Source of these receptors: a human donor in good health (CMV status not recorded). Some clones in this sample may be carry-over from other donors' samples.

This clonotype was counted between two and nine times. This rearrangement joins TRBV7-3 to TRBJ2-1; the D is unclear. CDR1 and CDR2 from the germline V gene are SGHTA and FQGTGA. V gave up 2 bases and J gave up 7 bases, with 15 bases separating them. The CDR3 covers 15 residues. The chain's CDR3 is CASSLDLTRANEQFF. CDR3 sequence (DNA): TGTGCCAGCAGCTTAGACTTGACGCGCGCGAATGAGCAGTTCTTC. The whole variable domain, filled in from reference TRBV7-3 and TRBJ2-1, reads GAGVSQTPSNKVTEKGKYVELRCDPISGHTALYWYRQSLGQGPEFLIYFQGTGAADDSGLPNDRFFAVRPEGSVSTLKIQRTERGDSAVYLCASSLDLTRANEQFFGPGTRLTVL.

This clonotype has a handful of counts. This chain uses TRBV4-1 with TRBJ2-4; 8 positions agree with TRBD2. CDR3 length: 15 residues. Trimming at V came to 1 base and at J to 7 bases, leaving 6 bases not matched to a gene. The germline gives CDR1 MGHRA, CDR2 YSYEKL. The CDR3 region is CASSQVDSGGNIQYF. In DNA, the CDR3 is TGCGCCAGCAGCCAAGTGGACTCGGGAGGGAACATTCAGTACTTC.

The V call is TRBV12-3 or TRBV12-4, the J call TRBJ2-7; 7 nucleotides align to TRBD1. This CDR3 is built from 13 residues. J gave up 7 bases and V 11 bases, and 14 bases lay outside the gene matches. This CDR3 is CAVRSGQLGEQYF. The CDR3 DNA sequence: TGTGCCGTACGATCGGGACAGCTGGGGGAGCAGTACTTC.

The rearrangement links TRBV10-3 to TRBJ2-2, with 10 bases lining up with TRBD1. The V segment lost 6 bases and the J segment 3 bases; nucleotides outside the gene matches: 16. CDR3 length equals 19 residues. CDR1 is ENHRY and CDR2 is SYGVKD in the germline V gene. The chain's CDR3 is CAISPTPGQGLSDTGELFF. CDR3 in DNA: TGTGCCATCAGCCCGACCCCGGGACAGGGGCTATCGGACACCGGGGAGCTGTTTTTT.

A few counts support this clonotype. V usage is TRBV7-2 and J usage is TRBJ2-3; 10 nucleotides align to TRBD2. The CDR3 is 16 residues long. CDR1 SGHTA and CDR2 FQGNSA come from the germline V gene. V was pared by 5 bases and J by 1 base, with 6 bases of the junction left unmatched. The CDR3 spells CASSPEAGGRTDTQYF. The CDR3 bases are TGTGCCAGCAGCCCGGAAGCGGGGGGGCGCACAGATACGCAGTATTTT.

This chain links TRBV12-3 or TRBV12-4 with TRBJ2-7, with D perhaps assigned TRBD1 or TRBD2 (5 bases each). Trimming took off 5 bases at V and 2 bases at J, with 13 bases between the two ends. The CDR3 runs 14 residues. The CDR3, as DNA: TGTGCCAGCAGTGCCCCCGGGACCGCCTACGAGCAGTACTTC. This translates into CASSAPGTAYEQYF.

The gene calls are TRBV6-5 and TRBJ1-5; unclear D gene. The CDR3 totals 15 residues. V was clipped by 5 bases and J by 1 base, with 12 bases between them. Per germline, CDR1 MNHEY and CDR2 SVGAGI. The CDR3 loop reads CASSRTQRSNQPQHF. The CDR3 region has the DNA TGTGCCAGCAGTCGGACCCAGAGGAGCAATCAGCCCCAGCATTTT.

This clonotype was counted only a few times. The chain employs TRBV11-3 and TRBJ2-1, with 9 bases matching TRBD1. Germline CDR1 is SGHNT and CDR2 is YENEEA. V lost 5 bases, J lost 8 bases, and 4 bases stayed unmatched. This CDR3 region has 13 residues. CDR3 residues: CASSGTGSDEQFF. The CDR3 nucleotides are TGTGCCAGCAGCGGGACAGGGAGCGATGAGCAGTTCTTC.

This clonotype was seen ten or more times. The CDR3 DNA reads TGTGCCAGCAGTTCCGCCTTTTCAGTAGCGGGGGACACAGATACGCAGTATTTT. Translation gives CASSSAFSVAGDTDTQYF. This chain connects TRBV28 to TRBJ2-3, with 9 bases aligning to TRBD2. The CDR3 totals 18 residues. The V gene end was trimmed by 4 bases and the J gene end by 2 bases; junction bases not matched to a gene: 13. In germline, CDR1 is MDHEN, CDR2 SYDVKM.

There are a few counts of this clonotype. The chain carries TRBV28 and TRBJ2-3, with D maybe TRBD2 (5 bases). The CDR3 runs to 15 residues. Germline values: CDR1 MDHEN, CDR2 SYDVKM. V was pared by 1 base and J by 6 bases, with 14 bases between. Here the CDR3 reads CASSLLSGLADTQYF. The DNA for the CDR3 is TGTGCCAGCAGTTTATTGTCAGGATTAGCGGATACGCAGTATTTT.

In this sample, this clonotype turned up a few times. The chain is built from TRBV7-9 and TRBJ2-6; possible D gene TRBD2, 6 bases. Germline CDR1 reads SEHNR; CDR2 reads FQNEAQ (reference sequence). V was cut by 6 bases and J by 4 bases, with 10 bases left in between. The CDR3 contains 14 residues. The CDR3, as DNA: TGTGCCAGCAGGGGAGGTTTCGGGGCCAACGTCCTGACTTTC. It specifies CASRGGFGANVLTF.

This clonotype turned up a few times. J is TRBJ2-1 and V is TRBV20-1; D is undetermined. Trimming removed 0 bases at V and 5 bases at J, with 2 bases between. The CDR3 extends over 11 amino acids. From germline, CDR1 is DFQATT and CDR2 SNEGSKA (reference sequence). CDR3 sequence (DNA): TGCAGTGCTAGAGATCACAATGAGCAGTTCTTC. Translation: CSARDHNEQFF.

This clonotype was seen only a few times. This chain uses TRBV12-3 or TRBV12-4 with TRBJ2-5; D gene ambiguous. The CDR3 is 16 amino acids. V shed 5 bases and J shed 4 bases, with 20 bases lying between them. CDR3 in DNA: TGTGCCAGCAGTCGTAGTTCCTCCTCATCCCTAGAGACCCAGTACTTC. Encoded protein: CASSRSSSSSLETQYF.

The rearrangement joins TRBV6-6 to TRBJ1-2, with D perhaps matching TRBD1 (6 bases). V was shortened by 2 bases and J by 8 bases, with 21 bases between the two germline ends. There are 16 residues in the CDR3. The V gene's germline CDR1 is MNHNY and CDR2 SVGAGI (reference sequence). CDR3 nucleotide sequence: TGTGCCAGCAGTTACGCCCCCCGGGACGGCCAGGGGGGCTACACCTTC. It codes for CASSYAPRDGQGGYTF.

The CDR3 protein is CSAQEGEQFF. Here the CDR3 DNA reads TGCAGCGCTCAGGAGGGGGAGCAGTTCTTC. This chain uses TRBV29-1 with TRBJ2-1; weak D call: TRBD2 (6 bases). V lost 7 bases to trimming and J lost 10 bases, with 11 bases between them. Looked up from germline, CDR1 is SQVTM and CDR2 is ANQGSEA. This CDR3 comprises 10 residues.

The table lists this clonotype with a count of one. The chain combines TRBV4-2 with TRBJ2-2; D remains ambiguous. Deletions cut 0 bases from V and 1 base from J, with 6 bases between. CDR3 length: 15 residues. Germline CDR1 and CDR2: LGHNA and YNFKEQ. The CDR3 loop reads CASSQDSMNTGELFF. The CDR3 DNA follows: TGTGCCAGCAGCCAAGATTCGATGAACACCGGGGAGCTGTTTTTT.

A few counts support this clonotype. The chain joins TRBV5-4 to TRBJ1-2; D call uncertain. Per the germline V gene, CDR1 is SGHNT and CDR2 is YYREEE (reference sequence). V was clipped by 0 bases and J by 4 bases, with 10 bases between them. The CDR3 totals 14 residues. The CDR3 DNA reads TGTGCCAGCAGCTTGGACTTGGAGGCCTATGGCTACACCTTC. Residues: CASSLDLEAYGYTF.

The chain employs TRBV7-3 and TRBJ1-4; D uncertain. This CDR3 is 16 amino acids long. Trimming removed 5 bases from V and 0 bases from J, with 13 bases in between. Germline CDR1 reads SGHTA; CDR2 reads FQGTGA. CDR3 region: CASSIIKGATNEKLFF. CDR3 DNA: TGTGCCAGCAGCATTATAAAGGGTGCAACTAATGAAAAACTGTTTTTT.

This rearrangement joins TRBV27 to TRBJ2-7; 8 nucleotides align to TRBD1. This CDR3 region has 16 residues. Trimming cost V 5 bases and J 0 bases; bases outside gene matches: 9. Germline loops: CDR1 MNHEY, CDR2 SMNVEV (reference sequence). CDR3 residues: CASSLGQGEGSYEQYF. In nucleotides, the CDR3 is TGTGCCAGCAGTCTAGGACAGGGAGAGGGCTCCTACGAGCAGTACTTC.

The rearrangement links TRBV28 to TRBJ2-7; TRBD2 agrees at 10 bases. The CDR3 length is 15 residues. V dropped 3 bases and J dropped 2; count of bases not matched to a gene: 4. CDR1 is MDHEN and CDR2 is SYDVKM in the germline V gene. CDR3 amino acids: CASSFITSGAYEQYF. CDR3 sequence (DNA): TGTGCCAGCAGTTTCATAACTAGCGGGGCCTACGAGCAGTACTTC. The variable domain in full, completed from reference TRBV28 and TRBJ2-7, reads DVKVTQSSRYLVKRTGEKVFLECVQDMDHENMFWYRQDPGLGLRLIYFSYDVKMKEKGDIPEGYSVSREKKERFSLILESASTNQTSMYLCASSFITSGAYEQYFGPGTRLTVT.

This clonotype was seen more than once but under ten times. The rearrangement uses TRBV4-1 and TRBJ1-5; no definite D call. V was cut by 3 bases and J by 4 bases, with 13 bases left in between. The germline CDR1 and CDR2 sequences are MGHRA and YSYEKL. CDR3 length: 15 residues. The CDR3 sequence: CASSQEDYTNQPQHF. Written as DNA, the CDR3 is TGCGCCAGCAGCCAGGAAGACTATACGAATCAGCCCCAGCATTTT.

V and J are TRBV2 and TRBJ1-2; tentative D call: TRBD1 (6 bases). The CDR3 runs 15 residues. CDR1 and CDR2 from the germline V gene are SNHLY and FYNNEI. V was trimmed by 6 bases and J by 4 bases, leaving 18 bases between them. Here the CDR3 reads CASRTGSSIVYGYTF. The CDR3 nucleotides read TGTGCCAGCAGGACAGGTTCATCAATAGTCTATGGCTACACCTTC.

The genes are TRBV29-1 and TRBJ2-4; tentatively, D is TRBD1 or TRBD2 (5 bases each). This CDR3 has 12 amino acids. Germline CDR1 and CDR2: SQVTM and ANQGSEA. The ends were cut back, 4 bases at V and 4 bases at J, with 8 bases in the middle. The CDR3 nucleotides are TGCAGCGTTGCCGGGGCTAAAAACATTCAGTACTTC. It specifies CSVAGAKNIQYF.

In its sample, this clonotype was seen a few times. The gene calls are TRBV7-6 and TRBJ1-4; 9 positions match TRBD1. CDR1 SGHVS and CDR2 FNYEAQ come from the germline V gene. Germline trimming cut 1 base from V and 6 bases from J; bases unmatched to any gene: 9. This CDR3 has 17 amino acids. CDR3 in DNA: TGTGCCAGCAGCTTAGGGCCCCGGGACAGGGCGGATGAAAAACTGTTTTTT. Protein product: CASSLGPRDRADEKLFF. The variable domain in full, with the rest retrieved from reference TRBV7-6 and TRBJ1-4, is GAGVSQSPRYKVTKRGQDVALRCDPISGHVSLYWYRQALGQGPEFLTYFNYEAQQDKSGLPNDRFSAERPEGSISTLTIQRTEQRDSAMYRCASSLGPRDRADEKLFFGSGTQLSVL.

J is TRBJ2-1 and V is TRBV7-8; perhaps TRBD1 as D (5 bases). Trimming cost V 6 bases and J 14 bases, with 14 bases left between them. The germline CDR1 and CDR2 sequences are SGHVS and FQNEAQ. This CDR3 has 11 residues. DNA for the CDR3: TGTGCCAGCAGTCAAGGGGCCCCTGAGTTCTTC. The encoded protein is CASSQGAPEFF. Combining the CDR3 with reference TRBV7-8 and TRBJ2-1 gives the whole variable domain GAGVSQSPRYKVAKRGQDVALRCDPISGHVSLFWYQQALGQGPEFLTYFQNEAQLDKSGLPSDRFFAERPEGSVSTLKIQRTQQEDSAVYLCASSQGAPEFFGPGTRLTVL.

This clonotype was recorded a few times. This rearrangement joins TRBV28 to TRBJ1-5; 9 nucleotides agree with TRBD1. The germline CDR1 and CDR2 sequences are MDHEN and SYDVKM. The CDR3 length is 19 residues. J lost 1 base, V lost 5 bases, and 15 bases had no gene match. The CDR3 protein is CASSVPPGHRGLSNQPQHF. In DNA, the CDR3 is TGTGCCAGCAGTGTCCCACCCGGGCACAGGGGGCTCAGCAATCAGCCCCAGCATTTT.

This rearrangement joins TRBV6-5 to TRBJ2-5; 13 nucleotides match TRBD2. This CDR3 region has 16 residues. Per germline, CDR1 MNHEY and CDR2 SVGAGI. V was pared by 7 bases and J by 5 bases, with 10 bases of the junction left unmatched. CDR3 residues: CASIGTSGAFGETQYF. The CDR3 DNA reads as TGTGCCAGCATCGGGACTAGCGGGGCCTTCGGGGAGACCCAGTACTTC.

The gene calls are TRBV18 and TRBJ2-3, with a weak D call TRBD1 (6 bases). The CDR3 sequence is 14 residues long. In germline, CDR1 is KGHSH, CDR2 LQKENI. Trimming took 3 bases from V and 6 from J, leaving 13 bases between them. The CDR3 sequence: CASSPGTLGDTQYF. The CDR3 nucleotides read TGTGCCAGCTCACCCGGGACATTGGGCGATACGCAGTATTTT.

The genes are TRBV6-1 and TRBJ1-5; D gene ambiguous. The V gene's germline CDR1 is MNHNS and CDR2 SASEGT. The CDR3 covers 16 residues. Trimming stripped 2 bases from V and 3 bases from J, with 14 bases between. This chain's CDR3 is CASSEIRTLNNQPQHF. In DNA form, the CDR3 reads TGTGCCAGCAGTGAAATCAGGACCTTAAACAATCAGCCCCAGCATTTT.